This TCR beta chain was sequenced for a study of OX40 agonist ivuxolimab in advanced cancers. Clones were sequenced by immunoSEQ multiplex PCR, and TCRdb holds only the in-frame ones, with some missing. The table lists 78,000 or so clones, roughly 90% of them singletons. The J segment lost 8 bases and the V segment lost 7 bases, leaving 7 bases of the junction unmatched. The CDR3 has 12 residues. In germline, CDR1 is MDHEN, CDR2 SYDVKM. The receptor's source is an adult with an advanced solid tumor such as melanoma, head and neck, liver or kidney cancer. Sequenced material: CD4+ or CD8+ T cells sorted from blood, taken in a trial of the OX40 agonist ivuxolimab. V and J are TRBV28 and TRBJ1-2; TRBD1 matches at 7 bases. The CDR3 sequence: CASKEGARGYTF. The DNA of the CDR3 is TGTGCCAGCAAGGAGGGGGCGCGAGGCTACACCTTC.